This T cell receptor beta chain was observed in a study of T-cell reconstitution after alpha-beta-depleted transplantation in children. The TCRbeta library was prepared with unique molecular identifiers. TCRdb processed the PCR reads anew with MiXCR; each CDR3 protein has one entry. Here the sample spans a few hundred thousand distinct CDR3 sequences, 27% being singletons. There are 14 residues in the CDR3. CDR1 and CDR2 (germline): SGHRS, YFSETQ. V was pared by 7 bases and J by 6 bases, with 8 bases of the junction left unmatched. The source is a boy younger than two with Wiskott-Aldrich syndrome, due to receive a stem cell transplant. This specimen was PBMCs, taken before TCRalphabeta/CD19-depleted stem cell transplant. The V and J genes are TRBV5-1 and TRBJ1-2; 11 bases map to TRBD1. The CDR3 coding sequence is TGCGCCAGCCGCATCGGGACAGGGGGTCATGGCTACACCTTC. The encoded protein is CASRIGTGGHGYTF.